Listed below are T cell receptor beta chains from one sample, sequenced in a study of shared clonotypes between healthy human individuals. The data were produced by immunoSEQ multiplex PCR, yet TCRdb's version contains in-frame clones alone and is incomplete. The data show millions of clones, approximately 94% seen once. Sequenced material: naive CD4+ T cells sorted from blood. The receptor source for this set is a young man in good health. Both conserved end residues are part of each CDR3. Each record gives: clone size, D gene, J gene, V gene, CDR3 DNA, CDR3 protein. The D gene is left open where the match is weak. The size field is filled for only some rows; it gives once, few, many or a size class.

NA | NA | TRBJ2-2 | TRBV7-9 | TGTGCCAGCAGCCTTGACTTACTGAACACCGGGGAGCTGTTTTTT | CASSLDLLNTGELFF
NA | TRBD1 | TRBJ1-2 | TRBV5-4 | TGTGCCAGCACGCTTCAGGGGGCGGTTAACTATGGCTACACCTTC | CASTLQGAVNYGYTF
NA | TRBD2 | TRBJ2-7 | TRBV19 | TGTGCCAGTAGTAGGTTTGCGGGAGGGTCGTCCTACGAGCAGTACTTC | CASSRFAGGSSYEQYF
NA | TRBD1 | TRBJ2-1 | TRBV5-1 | TGCGCCAGCAGCTTGGAGGGACAGGTAGGCAATGAGCAGTTCTTC | CASSLEGQVGNEQFF
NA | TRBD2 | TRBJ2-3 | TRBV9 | TGTGCCAGCAGCGTTGGCACGGGAGGGGATACGCAGTATTTT | CASSVGTGGDTQYF
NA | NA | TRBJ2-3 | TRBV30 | TGTGCCTGGATCGGGACTTACACAGATACGCAGTATTTT | CAWIGTYTDTQYF
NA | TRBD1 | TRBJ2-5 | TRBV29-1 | TGCAGCGTTGATAGGGACAGGGGAAAGAAGACCCAGTACTTC | CSVDRDRGKKTQYF
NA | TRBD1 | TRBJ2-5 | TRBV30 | TGTGCCTGGGGTCGGGGGACAGGGGGACAAGAGACCCAGTACTTC | CAWGRGTGGQETQYF
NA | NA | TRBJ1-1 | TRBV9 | TGTGCCAGCAGCGGAGTGAACACTGAAGCTTTCTTT | CASSGVNTEAFF
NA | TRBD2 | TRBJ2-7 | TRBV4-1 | TGCGCCAGCAGCCAACCCGGGGGGGCCGCCGAGCAGTACTTC | CASSQPGGAAEQYF
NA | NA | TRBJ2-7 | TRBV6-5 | TGTGCCAGCAGTTACTCTGGGACACTAAACTACGAGCAGTACTTC | CASSYSGTLNYEQYF
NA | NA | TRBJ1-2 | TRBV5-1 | TGCGCCAGCAGCCCGGGCCCCGGCGAGGGGGTTGGCTACACCTTC | CASSPGPGEGVGYTF
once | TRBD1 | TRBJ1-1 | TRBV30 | TGTGCCTGGATCCTCAACAGGGGGACTGAAGCTTTCTTT | CAWILNRGTEAFF
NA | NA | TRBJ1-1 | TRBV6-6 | TGTGCCAGCACGGGGTACCTGAACACTGAAGCTTTCTTT | CASTGYLNTEAFF
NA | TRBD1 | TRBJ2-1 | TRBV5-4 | TGTGCCAGCAGCTTGGAGGGACAGGGCTACAATGAGCAGTTCTTC | CASSLEGQGYNEQFF
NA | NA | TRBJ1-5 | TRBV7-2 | TGTGCCAGCAGCTTAGGTATGACGAATCAGCCCCAGCATTTT | CASSLGMTNQPQHF
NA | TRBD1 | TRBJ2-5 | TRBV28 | TGTGCCAGCAGTTCGGCAGGGACAGGAATGGAGACCCAGTACTTC | CASSSAGTGMETQYF
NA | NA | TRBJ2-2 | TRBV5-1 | TGCGCCAGCAGCCCGGAACTGCGAAACACCGGGGAGCTGTTTTTT | CASSPELRNTGELFF
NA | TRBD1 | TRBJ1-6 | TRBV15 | TGTGCCACCAGCAGGGCAGGGGGCCCCGGTAATTCACCCCTCCACTTT | CATSRAGGPGNSPLHF
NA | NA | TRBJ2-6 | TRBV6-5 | TGTGCCAGCAGCTTACAGGGTCTCGGGGCCAACGTCCTGACTTTC | CASSLQGLGANVLTF
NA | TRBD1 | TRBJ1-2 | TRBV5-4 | TGTGCCAGCAGCCCTAGGACAGGTGAAGGCCTTGGGGGCTACACCTTC | CASSPRTGEGLGGYTF
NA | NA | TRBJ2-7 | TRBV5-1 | TGCGCCAGCCAAGTCTCTGCGGGCGACTCCTACGAGCAGTACTTC | CASQVSAGDSYEQYF
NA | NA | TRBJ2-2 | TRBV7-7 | TGTGCTAGCAGCCCAAGCGGGACAAGCACCGGGGAGCTGTTTTTT | CASSPSGTSTGELFF
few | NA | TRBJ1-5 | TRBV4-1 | TGCGCCAGCGCGAACATGGACAGCTCCTCGCCCCAGCATTTT | CASANMDSSSPQHF
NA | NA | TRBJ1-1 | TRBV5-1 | TGCGCCAGCAGCTCCACCGCCGGGGCCACTGAAGCTTTCTTT | CASSSTAGATEAFF
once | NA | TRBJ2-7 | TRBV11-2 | TGTGCCAGCAGCTTACACAGGGTTCCCACAGACGAGCAGTACTTC | CASSLHRVPTDEQYF
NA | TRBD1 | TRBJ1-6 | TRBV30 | TGTGCCTGGAGTGGACAGGGGTTCCTTTATAATTCACCCCTCCACTTT | CAWSGQGFLYNSPLHF
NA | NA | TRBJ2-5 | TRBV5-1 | TGCGCCAGCAGCTTCAGTCCCCAAGAGACCCAGTACTTC | CASSFSPQETQYF
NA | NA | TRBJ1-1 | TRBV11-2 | TGTGCCAGCAGCTTAGTTGGGGGGTCGGCCCCGAACACTGAAGCTTTCTTT | CASSLVGGSAPNTEAFF
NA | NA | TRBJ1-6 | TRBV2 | TGTGCCAGCAGTGAGAAGGCTGGTTATAATTCACCCCTCCACTTT | CASSEKAGYNSPLHF